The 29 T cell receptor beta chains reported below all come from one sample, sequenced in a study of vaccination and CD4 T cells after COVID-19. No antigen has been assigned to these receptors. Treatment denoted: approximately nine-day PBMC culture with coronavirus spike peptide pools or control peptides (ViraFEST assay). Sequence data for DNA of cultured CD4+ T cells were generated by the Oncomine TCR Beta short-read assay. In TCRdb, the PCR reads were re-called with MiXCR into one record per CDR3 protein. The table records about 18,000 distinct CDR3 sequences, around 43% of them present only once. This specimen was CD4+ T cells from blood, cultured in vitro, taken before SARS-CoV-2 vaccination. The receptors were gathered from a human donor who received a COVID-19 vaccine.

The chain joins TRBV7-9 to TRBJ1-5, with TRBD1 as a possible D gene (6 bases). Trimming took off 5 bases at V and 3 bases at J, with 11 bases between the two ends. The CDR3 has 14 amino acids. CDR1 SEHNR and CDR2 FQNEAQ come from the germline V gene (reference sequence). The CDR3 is CASSRRDTNQPQHF. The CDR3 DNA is TGTGCCAGCAGCCGCCGGGACACCAATCAGCCCCAGCATTTT.

The CDR3 DNA follows: TGTGCCAGCAGCCACAGGGGGGCCTACGAGCAGTACTTC. It specifies CASSHRGAYEQYF. The gene calls are TRBV12-3 or TRBV12-4 and TRBJ2-7, with 8 bases lining up with TRBD1. The V and J ends lost 6 bases and 2 bases, in that order; junction bases with no gene match: 3. This CDR3 spans 13 amino acids.

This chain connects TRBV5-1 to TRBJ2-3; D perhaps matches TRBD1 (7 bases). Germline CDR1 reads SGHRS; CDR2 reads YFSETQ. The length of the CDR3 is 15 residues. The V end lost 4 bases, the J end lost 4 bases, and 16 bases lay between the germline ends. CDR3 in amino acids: CASSINGRGADTQYF. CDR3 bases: TGCGCCAGCAGCATAAACGGCAGGGGGGCAGATACGCAGTATTTT.

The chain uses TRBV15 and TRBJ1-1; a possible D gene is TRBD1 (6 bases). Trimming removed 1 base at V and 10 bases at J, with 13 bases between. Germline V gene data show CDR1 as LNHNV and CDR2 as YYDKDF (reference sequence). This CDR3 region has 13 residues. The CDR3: CATSRAYRDVAFF. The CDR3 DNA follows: TGTGCCACCAGCAGAGCTTACAGGGATGTAGCTTTCTTT.

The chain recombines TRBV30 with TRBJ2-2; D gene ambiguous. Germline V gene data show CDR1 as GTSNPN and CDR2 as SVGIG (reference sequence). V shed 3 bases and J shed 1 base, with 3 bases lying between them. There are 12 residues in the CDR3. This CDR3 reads CAWRGNTGELFF. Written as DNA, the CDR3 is TGTGCCTGGAGAGGGAACACCGGGGAGCTGTTTTTT.

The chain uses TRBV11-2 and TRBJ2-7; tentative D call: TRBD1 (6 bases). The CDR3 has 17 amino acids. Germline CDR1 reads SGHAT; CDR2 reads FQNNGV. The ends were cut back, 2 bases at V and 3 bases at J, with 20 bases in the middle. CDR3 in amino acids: CASSLSFTGLRFYEQYF. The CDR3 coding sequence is TGTGCCAGCAGCTTATCCTTCACAGGGTTGAGGTTCTACGAGCAGTACTTC.

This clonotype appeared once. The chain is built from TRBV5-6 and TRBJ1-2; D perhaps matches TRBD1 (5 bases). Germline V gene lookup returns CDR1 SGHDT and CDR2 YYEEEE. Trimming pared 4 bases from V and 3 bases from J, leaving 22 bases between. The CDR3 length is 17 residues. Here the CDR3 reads CASSGGGRLFRDYGYTF. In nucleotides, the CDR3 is TGTGCCAGCAGCGGGGGGGGTAGGCTTTTTAGGGACTATGGCTACACCTTC.

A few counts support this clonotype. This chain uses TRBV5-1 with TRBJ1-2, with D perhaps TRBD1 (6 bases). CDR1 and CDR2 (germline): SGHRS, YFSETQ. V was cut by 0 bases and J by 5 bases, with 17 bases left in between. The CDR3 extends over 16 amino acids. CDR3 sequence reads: CASSLVSGAGGYGYTF. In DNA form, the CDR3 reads TGCGCCAGCAGCTTGGTTTCGGGGGCAGGAGGATATGGCTACACCTTC.

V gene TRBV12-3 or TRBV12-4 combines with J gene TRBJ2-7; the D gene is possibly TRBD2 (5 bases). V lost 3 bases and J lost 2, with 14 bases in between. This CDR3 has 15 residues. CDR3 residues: CASSFGGSGTYEQYF. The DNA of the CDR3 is TGTGCCAGCAGTTTTGGCGGGTCCGGAACCTACGAGCAGTACTTC.

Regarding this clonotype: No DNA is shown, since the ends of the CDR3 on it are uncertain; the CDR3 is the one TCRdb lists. CDR3 sequence: CASSFYICSARGSGGRSSYEQYF. This chain links TRBV5-5 with TRBJ2-7; TRBD2, the table's D call, was not compared with the DNA. CDR1 and CDR2 (germline): SGHKS, YYEKEE (reference sequence). 23 amino acids form the CDR3, both terminal residues included.

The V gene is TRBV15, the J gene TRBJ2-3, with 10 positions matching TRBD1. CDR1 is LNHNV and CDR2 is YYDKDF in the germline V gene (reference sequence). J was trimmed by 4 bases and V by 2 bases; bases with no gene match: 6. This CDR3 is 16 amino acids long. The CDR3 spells CATSRNRDRGPDTQYF. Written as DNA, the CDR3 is TGTGCCACCAGCAGAAACCGGGACAGGGGCCCAGATACGCAGTATTTT.

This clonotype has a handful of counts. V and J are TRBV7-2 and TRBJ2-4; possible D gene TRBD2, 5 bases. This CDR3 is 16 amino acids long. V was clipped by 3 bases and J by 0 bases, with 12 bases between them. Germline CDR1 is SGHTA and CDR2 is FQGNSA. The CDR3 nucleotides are TGTGCCAGCAGCTTCCCCGTCGGGGTAGCCAAAAACATTCAGTACTTC. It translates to CASSFPVGVAKNIQYF.

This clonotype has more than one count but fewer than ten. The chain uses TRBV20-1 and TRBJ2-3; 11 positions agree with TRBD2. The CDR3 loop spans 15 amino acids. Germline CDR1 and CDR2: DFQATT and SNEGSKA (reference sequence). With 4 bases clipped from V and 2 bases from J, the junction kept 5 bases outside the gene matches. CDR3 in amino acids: CSAIGGLAVTDTQYF. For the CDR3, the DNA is TGCAGTGCTATTGGGGGACTAGCGGTCACAGATACGCAGTATTTT.

The CDR3 loop reads CASSISGGAETQYF. The CDR3 DNA is TGTGCCAGTAGTATATCAGGGGGCGCAGAGACCCAGTACTTC. This chain uses TRBV19 with TRBJ2-5; 8 nucleotides line up with TRBD1. Trimming cost V 2 bases and J 4 bases; bases outside gene matches: 3. This CDR3 has 14 amino acids. Germline CDR1 LNHDA, CDR2 SQIVND (reference sequence).

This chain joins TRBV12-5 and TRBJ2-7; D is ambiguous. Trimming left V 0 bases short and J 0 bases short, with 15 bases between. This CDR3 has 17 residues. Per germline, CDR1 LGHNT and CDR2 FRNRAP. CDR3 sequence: CASGLVLTATLSYEQYF. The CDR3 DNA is TGTGCTAGTGGTTTGGTACTGACGGCCACTCTCTCCTACGAGCAGTACTTC.

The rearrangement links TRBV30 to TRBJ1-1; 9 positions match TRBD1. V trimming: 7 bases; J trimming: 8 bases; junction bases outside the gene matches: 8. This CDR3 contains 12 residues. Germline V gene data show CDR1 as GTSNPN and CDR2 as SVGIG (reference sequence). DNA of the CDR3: TGTGCCTTGGACAGGGGATGGTCCGAAGCTTTCTTT. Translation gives CALDRGWSEAFF.

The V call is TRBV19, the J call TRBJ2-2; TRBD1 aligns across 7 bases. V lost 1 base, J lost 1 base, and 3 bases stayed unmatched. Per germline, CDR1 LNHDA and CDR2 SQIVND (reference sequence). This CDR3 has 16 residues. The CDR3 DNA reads TGTGCCAGTAGTATAGGACAGGGACAGAACACCGGGGAGCTGTTTTTT. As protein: CASSIGQGQNTGELFF.

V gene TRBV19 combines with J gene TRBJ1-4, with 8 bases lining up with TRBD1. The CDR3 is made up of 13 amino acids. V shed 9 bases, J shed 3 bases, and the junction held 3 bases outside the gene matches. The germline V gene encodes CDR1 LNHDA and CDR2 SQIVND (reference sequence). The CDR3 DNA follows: TGTGCCAGCAGGGGGCTAGCTAATGAAAAACTGTTTTTT. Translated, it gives CASRGLANEKLFF.

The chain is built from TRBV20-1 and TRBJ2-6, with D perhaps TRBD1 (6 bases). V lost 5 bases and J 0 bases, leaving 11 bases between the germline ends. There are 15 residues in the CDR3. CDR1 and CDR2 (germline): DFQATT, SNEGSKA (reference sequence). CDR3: CSAPDRSSGANVLTF. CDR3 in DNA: TGCAGTGCTCCCGACAGGAGCTCTGGGGCCAACGTCCTGACTTTC.

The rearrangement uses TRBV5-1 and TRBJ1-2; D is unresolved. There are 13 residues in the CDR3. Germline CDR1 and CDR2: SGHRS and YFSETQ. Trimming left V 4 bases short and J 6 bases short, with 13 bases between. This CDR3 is CASSLRQMDGYTF. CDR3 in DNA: TGCGCCAGCAGCCTCAGACAAATGGATGGCTACACCTTC. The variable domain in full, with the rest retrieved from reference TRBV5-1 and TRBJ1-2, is KAGVTQTPRYLIKTRGQQVTLSCSPISGHRSVSWYQQTPGQGLQFLFEYFSETQRNKGNFPGRFSGRQFSNSRSEMNVSTLELGDSALYLCASSLRQMDGYTFGSGTRLTVV.

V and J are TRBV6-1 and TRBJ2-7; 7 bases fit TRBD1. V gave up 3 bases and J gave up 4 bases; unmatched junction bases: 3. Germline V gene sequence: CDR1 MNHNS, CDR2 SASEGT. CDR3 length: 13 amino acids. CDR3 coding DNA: TGTGCCAGCAGTGATAGACAGGGATACGAGCAGTACTTC. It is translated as CASSDRQGYEQYF.

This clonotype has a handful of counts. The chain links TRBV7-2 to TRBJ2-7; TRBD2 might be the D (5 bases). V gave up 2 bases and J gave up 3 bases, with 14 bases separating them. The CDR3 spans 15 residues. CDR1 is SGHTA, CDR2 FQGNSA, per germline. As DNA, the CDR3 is TGTGCCAGCAGCTTAAGAGGAGGCGGTTTCTACGAGCAGTACTTC. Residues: CASSLRGGGFYEQYF.

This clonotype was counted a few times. CDR3 sequence reads: CATSRELRVSEAFF. The DNA of the CDR3 is TGTGCCACCAGCAGAGAATTAAGGGTATCGGAAGCTTTCTTT. The chain combines TRBV15 with TRBJ1-1; D gene unclear. Germline V lookup: CDR1 LNHNV, CDR2 YYDKDF (reference sequence). Trimming shortened V by 0 bases and J by 8 bases, and 13 bases separated the two germline ends. This CDR3 region has 14 residues.

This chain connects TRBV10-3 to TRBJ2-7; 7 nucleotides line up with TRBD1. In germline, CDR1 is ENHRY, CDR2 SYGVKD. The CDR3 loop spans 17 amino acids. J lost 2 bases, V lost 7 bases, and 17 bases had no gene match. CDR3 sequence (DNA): TGTGCCATCACCAAAAGCGAGTTCGGGACAGCCACCTACGAGCAGTACTTC. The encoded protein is CAITKSEFGTATYEQYF.

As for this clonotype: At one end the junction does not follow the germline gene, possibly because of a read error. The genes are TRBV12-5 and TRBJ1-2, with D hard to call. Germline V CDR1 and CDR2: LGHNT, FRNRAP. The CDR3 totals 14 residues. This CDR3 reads CASGLVQSGYVYTF. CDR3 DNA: TGTGCTAGTGGGTTGGTACAGTCTGGTTACGTCTACACCTTC.

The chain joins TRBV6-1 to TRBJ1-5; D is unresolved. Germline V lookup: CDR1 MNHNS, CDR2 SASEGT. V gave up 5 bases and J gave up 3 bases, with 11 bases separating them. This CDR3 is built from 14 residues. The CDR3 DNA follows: TGTGCCAGCAGTCGGGCGTCCATCAATCAGCCCCAGCATTTT. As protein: CASSRASINQPQHF.

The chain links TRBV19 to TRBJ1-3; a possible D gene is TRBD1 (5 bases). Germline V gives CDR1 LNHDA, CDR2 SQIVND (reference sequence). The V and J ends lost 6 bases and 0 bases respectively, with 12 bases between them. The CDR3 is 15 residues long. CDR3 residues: CASRVGGYSGNTIYF. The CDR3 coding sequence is TGTGCCAGTAGGGTTGGGGGATACTCTGGAAACACCATATATTTT.

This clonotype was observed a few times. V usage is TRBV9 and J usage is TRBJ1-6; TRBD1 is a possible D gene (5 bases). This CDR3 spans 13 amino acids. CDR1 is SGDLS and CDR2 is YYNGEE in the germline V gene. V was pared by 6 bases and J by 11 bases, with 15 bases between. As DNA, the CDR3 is TGTGCCAGCACGCGGGACCCAAGCACACCCCTCCACTTT. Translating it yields CASTRDPSTPLHF.

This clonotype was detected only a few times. This chain's CDR3 is CASLGQTSGNTIYF. The CDR3 nucleotides read TGTGCCAGCTTGGGACAAACCTCTGGAAACACCATATATTTT. This chain uses TRBV6-1 with TRBJ1-3; TRBD1 is a possible D gene (6 bases). The CDR3 contains 14 residues. The V end was cut by 8 bases, the J end by 0 bases, with 11 bases between. Germline V gene data show CDR1 as MNHNS and CDR2 as SASEGT.